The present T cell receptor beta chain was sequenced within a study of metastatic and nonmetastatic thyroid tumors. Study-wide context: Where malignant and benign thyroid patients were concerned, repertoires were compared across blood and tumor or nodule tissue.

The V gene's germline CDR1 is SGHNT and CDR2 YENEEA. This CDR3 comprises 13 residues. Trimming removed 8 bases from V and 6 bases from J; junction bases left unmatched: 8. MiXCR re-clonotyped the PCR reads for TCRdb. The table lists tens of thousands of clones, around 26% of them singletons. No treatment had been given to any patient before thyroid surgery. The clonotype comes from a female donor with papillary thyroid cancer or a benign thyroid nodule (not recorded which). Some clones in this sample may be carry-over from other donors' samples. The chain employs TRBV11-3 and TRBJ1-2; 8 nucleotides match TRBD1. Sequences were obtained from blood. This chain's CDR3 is CASPRQGPDGYTF. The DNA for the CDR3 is TGTGCCAGCCCCCGACAGGGGCCCGATGGCTACACCTTC.